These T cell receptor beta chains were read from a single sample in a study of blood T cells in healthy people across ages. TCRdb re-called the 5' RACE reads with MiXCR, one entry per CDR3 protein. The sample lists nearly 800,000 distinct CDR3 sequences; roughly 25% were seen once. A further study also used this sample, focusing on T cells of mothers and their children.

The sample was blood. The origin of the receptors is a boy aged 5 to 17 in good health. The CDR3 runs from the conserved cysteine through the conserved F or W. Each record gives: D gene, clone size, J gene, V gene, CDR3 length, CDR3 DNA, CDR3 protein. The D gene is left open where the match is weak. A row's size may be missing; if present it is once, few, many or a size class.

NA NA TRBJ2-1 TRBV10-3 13 TGTGCCATCAGTGAGATGGCGAGGAGGGAGCAGTTCTTC CAISEMARREQFF
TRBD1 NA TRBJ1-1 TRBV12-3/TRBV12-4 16 TGTGCCAGCAGTATAAGGGTGGGGGAAGACAGGGTGAAAGCTTTCTTT CASSIRVGEDRVKAFF
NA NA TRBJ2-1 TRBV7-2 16 TGTGCCAGCAGCTCCAGGTCGGGGGGCGACTACAATGAGCAGTTCTTC CASSSRSGGDYNEQFF
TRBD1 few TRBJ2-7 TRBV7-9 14 TGTGCCAGCAGCTTAGAGGGGGCCCTCTACGAGCAGTACTTC CASSLEGALYEQYF
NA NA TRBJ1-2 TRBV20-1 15 TGCAGTGCTAGAGTCTTAGGGCAGGGTGGAGATGGCTACACCTTC CSARVLGQGGDGYTF
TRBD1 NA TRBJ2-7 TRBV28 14 TGTGCCAGCAGCCCGAGGGACAGGGGTAACGAGCAGTACTTC CASSPRDRGNEQYF
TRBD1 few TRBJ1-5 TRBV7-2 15 TGTGCCAGCAGCTTAGAGGGGACAGTCCTTGGGCCCCAGCATTTT CASSLEGTVLGPQHF
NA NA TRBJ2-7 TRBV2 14 TGTGCCAGCAGTGATGGAGTGACCTCCTACGAGCAGTACTTC CASSDGVTSYEQYF
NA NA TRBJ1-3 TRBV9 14 TGTGCCAGCAGCGACGGGGGTCCTGGAAACACCATATATTTT CASSDGGPGNTIYF
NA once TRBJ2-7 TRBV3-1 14 TGTGCCAGCAGCCAAGTGAACAGAGCCTACGAGCAGTACTTC CASSQVNRAYEQYF
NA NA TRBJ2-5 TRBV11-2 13 TGTGCCAGCAGCTTGAACTTACAAGAGACCCAGTACTTC CASSLNLQETQYF
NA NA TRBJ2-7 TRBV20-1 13 TGCAGTGCTAGAGCCCTGCTAATCTACGAGCAGTACTTC CSARALLIYEQYF
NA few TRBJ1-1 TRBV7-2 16 TGTGCCAGCAGCTCCCAGACAGGCGTGGTGAACACTGAAGCTTTCTTT CASSSQTGVVNTEAFF
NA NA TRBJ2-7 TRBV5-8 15 TGTGCCAGCATACGACAGGGAGGTAGCGAGTACGAGCAGTACTTC CASIRQGGSEYEQYF
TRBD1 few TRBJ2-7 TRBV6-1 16 TGTGCCAGCAGTGAAAACCCTGACAGGGGCTCCTACGAGCAGTACTTC CASSENPDRGSYEQYF
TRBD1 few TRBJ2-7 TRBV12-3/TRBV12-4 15 TGTGCCAGCAGCCCCTCCGGGACAGGGATCTGCGAGCAGTACTTC CASSPSGTGICEQYF
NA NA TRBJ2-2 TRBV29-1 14 TGCAGCGTAGCCGGACAGGGAGGGACCGGGGAGCTGTTTTTT CSVAGQGGTGELFF
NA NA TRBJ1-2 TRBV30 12 TGTGCCTGGAGCCACAGGGACTATGGCTACACCTTC CAWSHRDYGYTF
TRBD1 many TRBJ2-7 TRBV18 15 TGTGCCAGCTCCCGTGGACAGGGGAGAACCTACGAGCAGTACTTC CASSRGQGRTYEQYF
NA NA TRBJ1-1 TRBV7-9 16 TGTGCCAGCAGCTTAGGACTGGGACCTAGGGACGCTGAAGCTTTCTTT CASSLGLGPRDAEAFF
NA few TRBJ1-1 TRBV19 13 TGTGCCAGTAGTATCGCAGGGAGCACTGAAGCTTTCTTT CASSIAGSTEAFF
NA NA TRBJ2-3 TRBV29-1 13 TGCAGCGTTCGGCAGGGAGGCACAGATACGCAGTATTTT CSVRQGGTDTQYF
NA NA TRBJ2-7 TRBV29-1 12 TGCAGCGTACTAGGGGGGGTCTACGAGCAGTACTTC CSVLGGVYEQYF
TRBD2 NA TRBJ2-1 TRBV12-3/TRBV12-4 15 TGTGCCAGCAGTGGGACTAGTCCTCATCACAATGAGCAGTTCTTC CASSGTSPHHNEQFF
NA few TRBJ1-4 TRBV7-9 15 TGTGCCAGCAGCCCAGGGGAGAGCGGTAATGAAAAACTGTTTTTT CASSPGESGNEKLFF
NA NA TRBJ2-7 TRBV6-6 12 TGTGCCAGCAGCCACGGACAGAACGAGCAGTACTTC CASSHGQNEQYF
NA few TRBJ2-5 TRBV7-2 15 TGTGCCAGCAGCTTAAAACGGTCAGGGAGGGAGACCCAGTACTTC CASSLKRSGRETQYF
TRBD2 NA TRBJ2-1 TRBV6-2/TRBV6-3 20 TGTGCCAGCCTTGGTGGTGGCGGGAGGAGCTATCAAAGCTCCTACAATGAGCAGTTCTTC CASLGGGGRSYQSSYNEQFF